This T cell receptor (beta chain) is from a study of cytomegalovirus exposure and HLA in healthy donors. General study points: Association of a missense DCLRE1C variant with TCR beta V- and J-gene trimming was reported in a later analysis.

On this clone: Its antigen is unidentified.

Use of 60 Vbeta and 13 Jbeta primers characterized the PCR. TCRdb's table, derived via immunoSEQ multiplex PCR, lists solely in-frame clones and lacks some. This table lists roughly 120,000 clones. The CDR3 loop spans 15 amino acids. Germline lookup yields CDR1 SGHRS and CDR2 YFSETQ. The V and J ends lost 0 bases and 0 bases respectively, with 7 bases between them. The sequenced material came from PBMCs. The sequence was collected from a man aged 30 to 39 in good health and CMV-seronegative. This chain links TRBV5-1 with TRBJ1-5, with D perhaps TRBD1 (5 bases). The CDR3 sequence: CASSLEGDSNQPQHF. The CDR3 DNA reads TGCGCCAGCAGCTTGGAAGGGGATAGCAATCAGCCCCAGCATTTT.